These 27 T cell receptor beta chains originate from one sample sequenced in a study of metastatic and nonmetastatic thyroid tumors. All patients were treatment-naive before thyroid surgery. MiXCR was used by TCRdb to re-call the PCR reads. The sample lists about 25,000 clones; under 25% were seen once. Input material: blood. The receptors derive from a male donor with papillary thyroid cancer or a benign thyroid nodule (not recorded which). Some clones in this sample may be carry-over from other donors' samples.

The chain recombines TRBV5-4 with TRBJ2-7; 12 bases agree with TRBD2. The better agreement between TRBJ2-1 and the DNA end casts doubt on the J call. There are 18 residues in the CDR3. CDR1 SGHNT and CDR2 YYREEE come from the germline V gene (reference sequence). The CDR3 coding sequence is TGTGCCAGCAGCTTGGCCCCTAGCGGGAGGGCAATTCCGCACGAGCAGTTCTTC. Translation: CASSLAPSGRAIPHEQFF.

This clone is medium-sized by share. The chain links TRBV28 to TRBJ2-7, with D possibly TRBD1 on 6 matching bases. Germline assignment: CDR1 MDHEN and CDR2 SYDVKM. The CDR3 has 12 amino acids. V shed 10 bases and J shed 6 bases, with 16 bases lying between them. CDR3 coding DNA: TGTGCCACTGTACAGGGCAGGGGCGAGCAGTACTTC. Translating gives CATVQGRGEQYF.

Regarding this clone: At one of its ends the junction is not consistent with the germline gene, which may arise from a read error. This rearrangement joins TRBV20-1 to TRBJ2-7, with TRBD2 matching 8 bases. Germline V lookup: CDR1 DFQATT, CDR2 SNEGSKA (reference sequence). The CDR3 totals 14 residues. Here the CDR3 DNA reads TGTAGTGCTAGAGAGGACAATACGGGGGGGGAGCAGTACTTC. Its protein is CSAREDNTGGEQYF.

In its sample, this clone ranks as medium-sized. V gene TRBV28 combines with J gene TRBJ1-1, with 8 bases identical to TRBD1. V lost 4 bases, J lost 1 base, and 2 bases stayed unmatched. Looked up from germline, CDR1 is MDHEN and CDR2 is SYDVKM. The CDR3 is 14 residues long. CDR3 DNA: TGTGCCAGCAGTTCGGGACAGGCGAACACTGAAGCTTTCTTT. Its protein is CASSSGQANTEAFF.

This clone came up once. The chain recombines TRBV25-1 with TRBJ1-6, with no clear D. The V end was cut by 6 bases, the J end by 7 bases, with 16 bases between. CDR1 and CDR2 (germline): MGHDK, SYGVNS. The CDR3 has 15 residues. The CDR3 spells CASSPPARLNSPLHF. The CDR3 DNA follows: TGTGCCAGCAGCCCTCCAGCCAGGCTAAATTCACCCCTCCACTTT.

The V gene is TRBV4-2, the J gene TRBJ2-2; D ambiguous. Trimming took off 0 bases at V and 4 bases at J, with 9 bases between the two ends. The CDR3 has 15 residues. Germline V gene sequence: CDR1 LGHNA, CDR2 YNFKEQ. CDR3 protein: CASSQDKQSTGELFF. DNA for the CDR3: TGTGCCAGCAGCCAAGATAAACAGAGCACCGGGGAGCTGTTTTTT.

This sequence joins TRBV29-1 and TRBJ2-1; 15 positions match TRBD2. Germline V gene sequence: CDR1 SQVTM, CDR2 ANQGSEA. The CDR3 sequence is 14 residues long. V shed 6 bases, J shed 6 bases, and the junction held 3 bases outside the gene matches. The CDR3 here is CSVSGLAGGNEQFF. In DNA, the CDR3 is TGCAGCGTGTCGGGACTAGCGGGAGGCAATGAGCAGTTCTTC.

This clone was recorded many times. The rearrangement uses TRBV5-1 and TRBJ2-3; TRBD2 agrees at 8 bases. CDR1 is SGHRS and CDR2 is YFSETQ in the germline V gene. The CDR3 contains 15 residues. Trimming removed 4 bases from V and 0 bases from J; junction bases left unmatched: 4. The CDR3 protein is CASSVSGTSTDTQYF. The CDR3 DNA reads TGCGCCAGCAGCGTTAGCGGGACCAGCACAGATACGCAGTATTTT.

This clone was counted at least ten times. The gene calls are TRBV27 and TRBJ1-5; D gene ambiguous. This CDR3 contains 13 residues. V lost 3 bases to trimming and J lost 7 bases, with 10 bases between them. Per the germline V gene, CDR1 is MNHEY and CDR2 is SMNVEV (reference sequence). The CDR3 reads CASSFGVRQPQHF. The DNA of the CDR3 is TGTGCCAGCAGTTTTGGGGTACGGCAGCCCCAGCATTTT.

This chain links TRBV20-1 with TRBJ2-7, with D perhaps being TRBD1 or TRBD2 (5 bases each). The CDR3 spans 13 residues. Trimming removed 0 bases at V and 12 bases at J, with 18 bases between. Germline V gene sequence: CDR1 DFQATT, CDR2 SNEGSKA (reference sequence). CDR3 amino acids: CSARDAGGIRPYF. CDR3 bases: TGCAGTGCTAGAGATGCTGGGGGAATTAGGCCGTACTTC.

This clone has more than one count but fewer than ten. The V call is TRBV6-2 or TRBV6-3, the J call TRBJ2-2; D assignment may be TRBD1 or TRBD2 (5 bases each). Looked up from germline, CDR1 is MNHEY and CDR2 is SVGEGT. The CDR3 is made up of 17 amino acids. Trimming took 0 bases from V and 3 from J, leaving 14 bases between them. CDR3 bases: TGTGCCAGCAGTTACTCGCTGGGTGGGGGAGACACCGGGGAGCTGTTTTTT. Its protein product is CASSYSLGGGDTGELFF.

In this sample, this clone turned up a few times. The chain employs TRBV6-1 and TRBJ2-7, with a weak D call TRBD2 (6 bases). V shed 7 bases and J shed 2 bases, with 21 bases lying between them. Per germline, CDR1 MNHNS and CDR2 SASEGT. There are 16 residues in the CDR3. This CDR3 reads CASKGIEGGWPYEQYF. As DNA, the CDR3 is TGTGCCAGCAAGGGAATAGAGGGAGGCTGGCCCTACGAGCAGTACTTC.

The chain joins TRBV5-4 to TRBJ1-6, with TRBD1 identical over 9 bases. The V segment lost 4 bases and the J segment 10 bases; nucleotides outside the gene matches: 9. Germline V gene data show CDR1 as SGHNT and CDR2 as YYREEE (reference sequence). This CDR3 is built from 15 residues. CDR3 coding DNA: TGTGCCAGCAGCCCCCCGGGACAGGGACTGTCACCCCTCCACTTT. It translates to CASSPPGQGLSPLHF.

The table lists this clone with many counts. This rearrangement joins TRBV19 to TRBJ2-7; TRBD2 might be the D (7 bases). This CDR3 is 13 amino acids long. CDR1 LNHDA and CDR2 SQIVND come from the germline V gene (reference sequence). Deletions cut 5 bases from V and 4 bases from J, with 12 bases between. The CDR3 is CASSPGGAYEQYF. CDR3 DNA: TGTGCCAGTAGTCCTGGGGGGGCGTACGAGCAGTACTTC.

This clone was detected many times. The CDR3 DNA sequence: TGTGCCACCAGTGCCAATCTGGGACTAGCGGGAGTTAATGGTGAGCAGTTCTTC. It specifies CATSANLGLAGVNGEQFF. The chain combines TRBV24-1 with TRBJ2-1; TRBD2 aligns across 14 bases. Per germline, CDR1 KGHDR and CDR2 SFDVKD. V dropped 5 bases and J dropped 9; count of bases not matched to a gene: 14. CDR3 length: 18 amino acids.

This clone has ten or more counts. In DNA form, the CDR3 reads TGTGCCAGCAGCTTAGGGGCCAGCCTGGGGGAGCAGTACTTC. Protein sequence: CASSLGASLGEQYF. The gene calls are TRBV7-9 and TRBJ2-7; no reliable D call. CDR3 length: 14 amino acids. The germline V gene has CDR1 SEHNR and CDR2 FQNEAQ (reference sequence). Trimming stripped 1 base from V and 7 bases from J, with 14 bases between.

This clone appeared many times. The J gene is TRBJ2-5, the V gene TRBV28, with 7 bases fitting TRBD1. From germline, CDR1 is MDHEN and CDR2 SYDVKM. This CDR3 is 14 amino acids long. The trim removed 7 bases at V and 2 bases at J, leaving 7 bases unmatched. The CDR3 here is CASNLRGQQETQYF. CDR3 coding DNA: TGTGCCAGCAACCTGAGGGGACAGCAAGAGACCCAGTACTTC.

The chain has TRBV6-1 and TRBJ2-5; weak D call: TRBD1 (6 bases). V lost 6 bases and J 1 base, leaving 12 bases between the germline ends. The germline gives CDR1 MNHNS, CDR2 SASEGT. The CDR3 totals 14 residues. The CDR3 DNA is TGTGCCAGCAGCAAACCGGACAGCCAAGAGACCCAGTACTTC. Residues: CASSKPDSQETQYF.

This clone came up many times. The junction does not match germline at one end; this may be a read error. The chain carries TRBV29-1 and TRBJ2-1; 11 bases match TRBD1. CDR1 is SQVTM, CDR2 ANQGSEA, per germline. CDR3 size: 11 residues. The CDR3 DNA sequence: TGCAGCGTTGAAAGGACAGGGGGCCTGATCTTC. It encodes CSVERTGGLIF.

This clone was seen a few times. V usage is TRBV6-2 or TRBV6-3 and J usage is TRBJ1-3; D gene uncertain. CDR1 is MNHEY, CDR2 SVGEGT, per germline. The CDR3 has 12 residues. V lost 6 bases and J lost 5, with 8 bases in between. Here the CDR3 DNA reads TGTGCCAGCAGCCTCCCTAGAAACACCATATATTTT. Its protein product is CASSLPRNTIYF.

The chain joins TRBV5-1 to TRBJ1-1; D might be TRBD1 (6 bases). The CDR3 spans 15 residues. Trimming pared 4 bases from V and 2 bases from J, leaving 15 bases between. Germline CDR1 reads SGHRS; CDR2 reads YFSETQ. CDR3 sequence reads: CASSRSTGFNTEAFF. CDR3 bases: TGCGCCAGCAGCCGCAGTACAGGGTTTAACACTGAAGCTTTCTTT.

At least ten counts were recorded for this clone. The identical CDR3 is also encoded by other nucleotide sequences in the sample. This chain links TRBV7-8 with TRBJ1-2; the D gene is possibly TRBD1 (5 bases). This CDR3 contains 13 residues. V lost 3 bases, J lost 8 bases, and 13 bases lay in between. CDR1 and CDR2 (germline): SGHVS, FQNEAQ. The CDR3 DNA follows: TGTGCCAGCAGCTTCGCAGGGCGAGAGGGCTACACCTTC. It encodes CASSFAGREGYTF.

This clone turned up a few times. V usage is TRBV5-1 and J usage is TRBJ1-2; no clear D gene. The CDR3 has 14 residues. Germline loops: CDR1 SGHRS, CDR2 YFSETQ. Trimming cost V 5 bases and J 2 bases, with 13 bases left between them. For the CDR3, the DNA is TGCGCCAGCAGTTCGGAGGGAGGAAACTATGGCTACACCTTC. Translation gives CASSSEGGNYGYTF.

The sample holds many counts of this clone. A much more abundant neighbour one base away suggests this may be a read error. The CDR3 end shows no conserved phenylalanine or tryptophan, and so a read error is likely. The V gene is TRBV15, the J gene TRBJ2-2, with a tentative D call TRBD1 (5 bases). The CDR3 runs 14 residues. V gave up 5 bases and J gave up 2 bases, with 9 bases separating them. Germline V gene data show CDR1 as LNHNV and CDR2 as YYDKDF (reference sequence). The CDR3 DNA reads TGTGCCACCAGCTCGGACACAAACACCGGGGAGCTGTTTTCT. Translated: CATSSDTNTGELFS.

This clone is labeled as medium-sized. The rearrangement links TRBV5-5 to TRBJ2-7; D not certain. This CDR3 spans 15 amino acids. Trimming stripped 1 base from V and 0 bases from J, with 11 bases between. Per the germline V gene, CDR1 is SGHKS and CDR2 is YYEKEE (reference sequence). The CDR3 here is CASSLRSLNSYEQYF. CDR3 in DNA: TGTGCCAGCAGCTTGAGGTCGCTGAACTCCTACGAGCAGTACTTC.

This clone was seen only a few times. An end of the junction differs from the germline gene, which may be a read error. This chain uses TRBV12-3 or TRBV12-4 with TRBJ2-3; no firm D call. The CDR3 totals 12 residues. In DNA, the CDR3 is TGTGCCAGCAATGGGGATTTTGATACGCAGTGTTTT. Translating it yields CASNGDFDTQCF.

This clone was observed many times. The CDR3 bases are TGTGCCAGCAGCCCTCGGGACAGGCCCGGTCCCCTCCACTTT. Protein sequence: CASSPRDRPGPLHF. The genes are TRBV7-9 and TRBJ1-6, with 8 nucleotides matching TRBD1. The CDR3 runs 14 residues. The germline V gene has CDR1 SEHNR and CDR2 FQNEAQ (reference sequence). Trimming removed 5 bases from V and 13 bases from J; junction bases left unmatched: 10.